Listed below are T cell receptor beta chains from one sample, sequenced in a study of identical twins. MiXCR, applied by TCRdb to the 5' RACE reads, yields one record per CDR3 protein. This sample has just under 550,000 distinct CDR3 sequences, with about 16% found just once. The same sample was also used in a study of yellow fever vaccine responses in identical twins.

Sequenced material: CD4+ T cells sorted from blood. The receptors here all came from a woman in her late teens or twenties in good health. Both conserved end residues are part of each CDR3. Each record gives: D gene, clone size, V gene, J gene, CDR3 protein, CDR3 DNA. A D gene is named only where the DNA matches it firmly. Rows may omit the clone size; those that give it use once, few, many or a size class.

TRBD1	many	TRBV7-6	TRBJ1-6	CASSLRQGGSYNSPLHF	TGTGCCAGCAGCTTACGACAGGGAGGGTCCTATAATTCACCCCTCCACTTT
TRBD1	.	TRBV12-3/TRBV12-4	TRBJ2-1	CASSWGRGPNEQFF	TGTGCCAGCAGTTGGGGCAGGGGGCCTAATGAGCAGTTCTTC
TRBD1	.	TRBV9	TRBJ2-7	CASSPTTGVTYEQYF	TGTGCCAGCAGCCCAACGACAGGGGTCACCTACGAGCAGTACTTC
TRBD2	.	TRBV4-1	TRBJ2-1	CASSQPTSGKAYNEQFF	TGCGCCAGCAGCCAACCCACTAGCGGTAAAGCCTACAATGAGCAGTTCTTC
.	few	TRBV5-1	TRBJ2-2	CASSLFPDTGELFF	TGCGCCAGCAGCTTGTTCCCCGACACCGGGGAGCTGTTTTTT
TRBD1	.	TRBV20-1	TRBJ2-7	CSASLRGGQGTYEQYF	TGCAGTGCTAGTCTAAGAGGGGGACAGGGGACCTACGAGCAGTACTTC
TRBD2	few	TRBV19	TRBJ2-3	CASRPGLAHTDTQYF	TGTGCCAGCCGCCCGGGACTAGCGCACACAGATACGCAGTATTTT
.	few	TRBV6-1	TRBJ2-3	CASSVDRDSPDTQYF	TGTGCCAGCAGCGTTGACAGGGACTCTCCAGATACGCAGTATTTT
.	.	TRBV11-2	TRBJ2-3	CASSSGPTRNF	TGTGCCAGCAGCTCAGGGCCCACGAGGAATTTT
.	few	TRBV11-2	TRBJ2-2	CASSLEGRVTRSTGELFF	TGTGCCAGCAGCTTAGAAGGCAGGGTAACGAGGTCCACCGGGGAGCTGTTTTTT
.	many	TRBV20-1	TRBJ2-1	CSAQDVPYNEQFF	TGCAGCGCACAGGATGTCCCCTACAATGAGCAGTTCTTC
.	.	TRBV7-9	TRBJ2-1	CASGEGGPYNEQFF	TGTGCCAGCGGCGAGGGGGGGCCATACAATGAGCAGTTCTTC
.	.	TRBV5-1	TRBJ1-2	CASSPHAESNYGYTF	TGCGCCAGCAGCCCCCATGCAGAGTCTAACTATGGCTACACCTTC
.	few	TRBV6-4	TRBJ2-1	CASSPTGDVFNEQFF	TGTGCCAGCAGTCCGACTGGCGACGTTTTCAATGAGCAGTTCTTC
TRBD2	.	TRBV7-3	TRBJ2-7	CASSLQGGDEQYF	TGTGCCAGCAGCTTACAGGGAGGGGACGAGCAGTACTTC
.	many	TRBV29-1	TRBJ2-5	CSAGTPQETQYF	TGCAGCGCTGGGACTCCACAAGAGACCCAGTACTTC
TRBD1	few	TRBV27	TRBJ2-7	CASSLILGQGVYEQYF	TGTGCCAGCAGTTTAATCCTGGGGCAGGGGGTTTACGAGCAGTACTTC
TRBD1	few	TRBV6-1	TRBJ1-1	CASRTDRATGTEAFF	TGTGCCAGCAGGACGGACAGGGCGACGGGGACTGAAGCTTTCTTT
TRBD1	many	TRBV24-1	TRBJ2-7	CATSATTGKIDEQYF	TGTGCCACCAGTGCCACGACAGGGAAAATTGACGAGCAGTACTTC
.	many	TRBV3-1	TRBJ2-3	CASSQNPDGTDTQYF	TGTGCCAGCAGCCAAAACCCGGACGGCACAGATACGCAGTATTTT
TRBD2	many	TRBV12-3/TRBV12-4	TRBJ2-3	CASSTLLREDPQMNF	TGTGCCAGCAGCACCCTCTTGCGGGAGGACCCCCAGATGAATTTT
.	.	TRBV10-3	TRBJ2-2	CAIRIRGNTGELFF	TGTGCCATCAGGATAAGAGGGAACACCGGGGAGCTGTTTTTT
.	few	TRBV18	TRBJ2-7	CASSPPRAPYEQYF	TGTGCCAGCTCACCACCCAGGGCCCCCTACGAGCAGTACTTC
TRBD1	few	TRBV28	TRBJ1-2	CASRSDRGIPSNYGYTF	TGTGCCAGCAGATCTGACAGGGGGATCCCTTCTAACTATGGCTACACCTTC
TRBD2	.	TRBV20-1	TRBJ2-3	CSATPPAGVGDTQYF	TGCAGTGCTACCCCCCCAGCGGGAGTTGGAGATACGCAGTATTTT
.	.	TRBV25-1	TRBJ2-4	CASSEDGLAKNIQYF	TGTGCCAGCAGTGAAGATGGACTAGCCAAAAACATTCAGTACTTC
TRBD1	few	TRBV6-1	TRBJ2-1	CASRGQGKAKGYNEQFF	TGTGCCAGCAGGGGACAGGGAAAGGCAAAAGGATACAATGAGCAGTTCTTC
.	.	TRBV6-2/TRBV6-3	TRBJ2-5	CASSYSTGVPQETQYF	TGTGCCAGCAGTTACTCGACTGGCGTCCCACAAGAGACCCAGTACTTC
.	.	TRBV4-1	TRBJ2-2	CASSSARDTYTGELFF	TGCGCCAGCAGCTCAGCCCGGGACACCTACACCGGGGAGCTGTTTTTT
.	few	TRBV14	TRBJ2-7	CASSQRGSHEQYF	TGTGCCAGCAGCCAAAGGGGCTCCCACGAGCAGTACTTC
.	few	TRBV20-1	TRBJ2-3	CSAFEWGVVTDTQYF	TGCAGTGCATTCGAGTGGGGGGTAGTCACAGATACGCAGTATTTT
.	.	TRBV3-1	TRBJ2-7	CASSEKNTGYEQYF	TGTGCCAGCAGCGAAAAAAACACGGGCTACGAGCAGTACTTC
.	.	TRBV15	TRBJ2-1	CATSRTNNEQFF	TGTGCCACCAGCAGAACTAACAATGAGCAGTTCTTC
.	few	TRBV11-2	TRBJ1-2	CASSLVRTAFYGYTF	TGTGCCAGCAGCTTAGTCCGGACAGCCTTCTATGGCTACACCTTC
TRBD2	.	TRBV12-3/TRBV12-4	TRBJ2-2	CAFCLTGTSGASNTGELFF	TGTGCCTTCTGTTTAACGGGGACTAGCGGGGCCTCGAACACCGGGGAGCTGTTTTTT
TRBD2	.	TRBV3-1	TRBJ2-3	CASSTGLASTSTDTQYF	TGTGCCAGCAGCACGGGACTAGCGTCGACTAGCACAGATACGCAGTATTTT
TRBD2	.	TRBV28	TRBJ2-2	CASSFSSGRAGTGELFF	TGTGCCAGCAGTTTCTCTAGCGGGAGGGCCGGCACCGGGGAGCTGTTTTTT
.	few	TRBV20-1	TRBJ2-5	CSAARDLQETQYF	TGCAGTGCGGCACGGGATTTACAAGAGACCCAGTACTTC
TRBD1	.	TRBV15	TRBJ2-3	CATAPGQGPPSTDTQYF	TGTGCCACCGCGCCGGGACAGGGACCCCCTAGCACAGATACGCAGTATTTT
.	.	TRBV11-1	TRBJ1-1	CASTLGRAEKKNTEAFF	TGTGCCAGCACTCTCGGGAGGGCAGAAAAGAAGAACACTGAAGCTTTCTTT
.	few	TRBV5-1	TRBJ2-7	CASSLDRPAYEQYF	TGCGCCAGCAGCTTGGACAGACCAGCCTACGAGCAGTACTTC
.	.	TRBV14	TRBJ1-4	CASSHAGAGEKLFF	TGTGCCAGCAGCCACGCAGGGGCAGGGGAAAAACTGTTTTTT
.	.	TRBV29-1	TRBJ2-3	CSARDRAPTDTQYF	TGCAGCGCCCGGGACCGCGCGCCCACAGATACGCAGTATTTT
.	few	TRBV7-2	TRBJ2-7	CASSVGLPYEQYF	TGTGCCAGCAGCGTTGGACTTCCCTACGAGCAGTACTTC
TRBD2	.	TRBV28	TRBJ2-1	CASRKSGGAVYNEQFF	TGTGCCAGCAGAAAAAGCGGGGGGGCTGTTTACAATGAGCAGTTCTTC
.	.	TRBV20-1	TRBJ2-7	CSAATPLEYEQYF	TGCAGTGCTGCGACCCCTTTAGAGTACGAGCAGTACTTC
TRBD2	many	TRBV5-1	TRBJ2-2	CASSLGLAGLTGELFF	TGCGCCAGCAGCTTGGGTCTAGCGGGACTCACCGGGGAGCTGTTTTTT
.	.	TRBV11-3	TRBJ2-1	CASSPIGGEQFF	TGTGCCAGCAGCCCGATAGGGGGTGAGCAGTTCTTC
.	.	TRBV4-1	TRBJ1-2	CASSQDNSLLANYGYTF	TGCGCCAGCAGCCAAGATAACTCTCTCCTCGCTAACTATGGCTACACCTTC
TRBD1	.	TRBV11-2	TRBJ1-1	CASSPRGQGAVLAEAFF	TGTGCCAGCAGCCCCCGGGGACAGGGGGCGGTGTTGGCTGAAGCTTTCTTT
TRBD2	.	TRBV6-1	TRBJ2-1	CASSPGTSVTNSYNEQFF	TGTGCCAGCAGTCCGGGGACTAGCGTGACTAACTCCTACAATGAGCAGTTCTTC
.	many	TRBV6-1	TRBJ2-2	CASSEIMRSSGELFF	TGTGCCAGCAGTGAAATAATGAGGTCCTCCGGGGAGCTGTTTTTT
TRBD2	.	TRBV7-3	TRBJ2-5	CASSFTSGRSETQYF	TGTGCCAGCAGCTTCACTAGCGGGAGGAGTGAGACCCAGTACTTC
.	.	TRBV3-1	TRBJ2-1	CASSQDWQPKEQFF	TGTGCCAGCAGCCAAGATTGGCAGCCAAAGGAGCAGTTCTTC